The clone carrying this T cell receptor beta chain was observed a single time. TCRdb keeps only in-frame clones here, not all; method: immunoSEQ multiplex PCR. The data show 2 million to 2.5 million clones, roughly 90% seen once. The data derive from a study of shared clonotypes between healthy human individuals. The CDR3 contains 18 residues. Trimming cost V 1 base and J 4 bases; bases outside gene matches: 15. The germline gives CDR1 SGDLS, CDR2 YYNGEE. The sample comprised naive CD4+ T cells from PBMCs. Subset meaning: CD45RA+ positively selected. The sequence derives from a man aged 18 to 35 in good health. Some clones in this sample may be carry-over from other donors' samples. The chain has TRBV9 and TRBJ2-5, with 8 bases fitting TRBD1. CDR3 nucleotide sequence: TGTGCCAGCAGCGTAAGAGATCAGGGGGCTTTAATCGGAGAGACCCAGTACTTC. Its translation is CASSVRDQGALIGETQYF. Supplemented by reference TRBV9 and TRBJ2-5, the full variable domain reads DSGVTQTPKHLITATGQRVTLRCSPRSGDLSVYWYQQSLDQGLQFLIQYYNGEERAKGNILERFSAQQFPDLHSELNLSSLELGDSALYFCASSVRDQGALIGETQYFGPGTRLLVL.